This T cell receptor beta chain was sequenced for a study of cytomegalovirus exposure and HLA in healthy donors. In the study overall: Falling in the Caucasian-associated ancestry cluster were about four fifths of a few hundred genotyped donors. Study-level findings and limits: Most TCR sequences were rare, but some public TCRs occurred in many donors. The presence/absence work took it that sequencing depth was about the same across donors.

About this clone: No antigen is known for it.

V was pared by 4 bases and J by 2 bases, with 5 bases of the junction left unmatched. The CDR3 extends over 15 amino acids. The germline V gene has CDR1 SGHRS and CDR2 YFSETQ. The PCR employed 60 Vbeta primers together with 13 Jbeta primers. Sequenced by immunoSEQ multiplex PCR; TCRdb stores in-frame clones only, minus some. The sample carries about 150,000 clones, approximately 73% recorded once. V is TRBV5-1 and J is TRBJ2-3, with 9 bases fitting TRBD1. Sequencing was performed on PBMCs. The sequence came from a woman in her late teens or twenties in good health and CMV-seronegative. In DNA form, the CDR3 reads TGCGCCAGCAGCGGGACAGGGATCTCCACAGATACGCAGTATTTT. Its translation: CASSGTGISTDTQYF.